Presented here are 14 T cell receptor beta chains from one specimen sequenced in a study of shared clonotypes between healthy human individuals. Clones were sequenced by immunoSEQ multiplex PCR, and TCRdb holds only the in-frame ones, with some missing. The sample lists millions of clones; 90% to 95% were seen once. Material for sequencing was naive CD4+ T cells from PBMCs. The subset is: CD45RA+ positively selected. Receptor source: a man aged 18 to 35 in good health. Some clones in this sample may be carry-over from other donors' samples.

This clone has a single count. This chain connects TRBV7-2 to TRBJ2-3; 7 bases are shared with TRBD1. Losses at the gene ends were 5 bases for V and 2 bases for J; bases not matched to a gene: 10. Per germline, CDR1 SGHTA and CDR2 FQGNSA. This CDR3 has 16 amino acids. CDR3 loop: CASSLRQGWDTDTQYF. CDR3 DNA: TGTGCCAGCAGCCTCCGACAGGGTTGGGACACAGATACGCAGTATTTT. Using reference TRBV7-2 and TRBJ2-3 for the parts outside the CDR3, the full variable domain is GAGVSQSPSNKVTEKGKDVELRCDPISGHTALYWYRQSLGQGLEFLIYFQGNSAPDKSGLPSDRFSAERTGGSVSTLTIQRTQQEDSAVYLCASSLRQGWDTDTQYFGPGTRLTVL.

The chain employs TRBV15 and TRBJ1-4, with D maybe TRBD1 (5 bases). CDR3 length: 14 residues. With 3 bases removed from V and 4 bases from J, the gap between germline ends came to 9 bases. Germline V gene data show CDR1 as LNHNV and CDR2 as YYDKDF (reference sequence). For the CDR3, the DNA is TGTGCCACCAGCAGGGGGAGGGGTAATGAAAAACTGTTTTTT. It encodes CATSRGRGNEKLFF.

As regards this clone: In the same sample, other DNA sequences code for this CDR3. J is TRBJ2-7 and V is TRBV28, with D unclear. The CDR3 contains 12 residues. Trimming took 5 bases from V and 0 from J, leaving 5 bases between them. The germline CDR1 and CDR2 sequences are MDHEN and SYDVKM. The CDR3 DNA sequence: TGTGCCAGCAGTCTTAGCTCCTACGAGCAGTACTTC. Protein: CASSLSSYEQYF.

The DNA of the CDR3 is TGTGCCAGCAGTGAATCCCTTTGGGTCGGGGAGAGTACAGATACGCAGTATTTT. Translation gives CASSESLWVGESTDTQYF. The chain joins TRBV2 to TRBJ2-3; possible D gene TRBD2, 5 bases. The CDR3 loop spans 18 amino acids. From germline, CDR1 is SNHLY and CDR2 FYNNEI. Trimming left V 2 bases short and J 3 bases short, with 21 bases between.

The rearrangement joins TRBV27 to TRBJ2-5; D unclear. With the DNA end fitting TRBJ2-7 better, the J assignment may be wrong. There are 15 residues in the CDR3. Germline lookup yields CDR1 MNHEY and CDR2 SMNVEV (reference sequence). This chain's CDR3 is CASSLFREQNYEQYF. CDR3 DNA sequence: TGTGCCAGCAGTTTATTTCGAGAGCAGAACTACGAGCAGTACTTC.

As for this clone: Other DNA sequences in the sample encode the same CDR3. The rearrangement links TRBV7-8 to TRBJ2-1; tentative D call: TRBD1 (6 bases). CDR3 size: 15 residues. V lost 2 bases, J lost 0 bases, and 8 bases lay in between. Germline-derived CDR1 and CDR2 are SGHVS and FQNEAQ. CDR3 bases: TGTGCCAGCAGCTTAAGGGGGAGCTCCTACAATGAGCAGTTCTTC. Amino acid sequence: CASSLRGSSYNEQFF.

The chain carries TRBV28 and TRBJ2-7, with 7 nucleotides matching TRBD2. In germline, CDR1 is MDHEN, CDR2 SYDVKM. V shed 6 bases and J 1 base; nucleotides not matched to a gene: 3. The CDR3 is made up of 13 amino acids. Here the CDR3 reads CASREAGSYEQYF. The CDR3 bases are TGTGCCAGCAGAGAAGCGGGGTCCTACGAGCAGTACTTC.

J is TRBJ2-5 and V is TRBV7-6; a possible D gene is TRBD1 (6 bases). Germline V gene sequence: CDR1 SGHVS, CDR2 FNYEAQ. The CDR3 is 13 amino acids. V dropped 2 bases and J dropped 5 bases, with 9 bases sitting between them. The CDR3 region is CASSLHGGETQYF. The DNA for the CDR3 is TGTGCCAGCAGCTTACATGGGGGCGAGACCCAGTACTTC.

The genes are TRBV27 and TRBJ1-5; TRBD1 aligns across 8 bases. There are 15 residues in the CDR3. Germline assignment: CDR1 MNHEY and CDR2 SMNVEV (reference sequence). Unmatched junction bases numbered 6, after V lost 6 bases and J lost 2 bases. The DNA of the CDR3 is TGTGCCAGCAGAAGAACAGGGGGAGGCAATCAGCCCCAGCATTTT. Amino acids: CASRRTGGGNQPQHF.

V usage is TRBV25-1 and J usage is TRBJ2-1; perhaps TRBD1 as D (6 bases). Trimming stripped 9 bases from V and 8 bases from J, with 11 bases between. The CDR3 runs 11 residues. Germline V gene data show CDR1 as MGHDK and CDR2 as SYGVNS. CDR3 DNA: TGTGCCAGTGAAAAGGGGGATGAGCAGTTCTTC. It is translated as CASEKGDEQFF.

CDR3 sequence: CASSVFSTSSGRGDNEQFF. Written as DNA, the CDR3 is TGTGCCAGCAGCGTTTTCTCAACTTCTAGCGGGAGAGGGGACAATGAGCAGTTCTTC. V usage is TRBV9 and J usage is TRBJ2-1, with TRBD2 matching 10 bases. The V gene end was trimmed by 2 bases and the J gene end by 5 bases; junction bases not matched to a gene: 16. In germline, CDR1 is SGDLS, CDR2 YYNGEE. The CDR3 loop spans 19 amino acids.

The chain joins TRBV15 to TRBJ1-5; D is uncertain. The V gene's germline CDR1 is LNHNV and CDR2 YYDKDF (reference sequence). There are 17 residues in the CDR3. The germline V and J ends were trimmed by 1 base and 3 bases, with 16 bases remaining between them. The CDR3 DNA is TGTGCCACCAGCAGAGTTGGAGGCACGGAGGACAATCAGCCCCAGCATTTT. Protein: CATSRVGGTEDNQPQHF.

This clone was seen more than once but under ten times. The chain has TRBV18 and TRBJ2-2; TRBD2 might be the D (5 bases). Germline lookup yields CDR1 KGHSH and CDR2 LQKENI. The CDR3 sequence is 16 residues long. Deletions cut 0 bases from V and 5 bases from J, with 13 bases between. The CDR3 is CASSPPSRRGTGELFF. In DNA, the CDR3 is TGTGCCAGCTCACCACCGTCCCGGCGCGGGACCGGGGAGCTGTTTTTT. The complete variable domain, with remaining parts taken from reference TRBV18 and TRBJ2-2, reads NAGVMQNPRHLVRRRGQEARLRCSPMKGHSHVYWYRQLPEEGLKFMVYLQKENIIDESGMPKERFSAEFPKEGPSILRIQQVVRGDSAAYFCASSPPSRRGTGELFFGEGSRLTVL.

In DNA form, the CDR3 reads TGTGCCAGCAGCTATAGACTAGATACGCAGTATTTT. This sequence encodes CASSYRLDTQYF. The rearrangement links TRBV5-4 to TRBJ2-3; D not certain. Germline-derived CDR1 and CDR2 are SGHNT and YYREEE (reference sequence). Trimming removed 3 bases at V and 5 bases at J, with 7 bases between. There are 12 residues in the CDR3.